The 30 T cell receptor beta chains reported below all come from one sample, sequenced in a study of somatic mutations in cytotoxic T cells in rheumatoid arthritis. TCRdb's copy holds only in-frame clones and misses some; the assay was immunoSEQ multiplex PCR. In the table there are some 20,000 clones, 73% of which are singletons. The sequencing sample was made of CD8+ T cells sorted from blood. These receptors were taken from a woman in her sixties in good health.

The J gene is TRBJ1-2, the V gene TRBV6-5, with TRBD1 matching 10 bases. Trimming took 4 bases from V and 4 from J; bases not matched to a gene: 3. The germline gives CDR1 MNHEY, CDR2 SVGAGI. The CDR3 contains 14 residues. The CDR3 DNA reads as TGTGCCAGCAGTTCGGACAGGGGGTCCTATGGCTACACCTTC. Translating it yields CASSSDRGSYGYTF.

This clone is large in the sample. The chain has TRBV10-3 and TRBJ1-2; no firm D call. V was shortened by 2 bases and J by 1 base, with 2 bases between the two germline ends. CDR1 ENHRY and CDR2 SYGVKD come from the germline V gene. The length of the CDR3 is 12 residues. For the CDR3, the DNA is TGTGCCATCAGTGAGGGTAACTATGGCTACACCTTC. Its protein product is CAISEGNYGYTF.

V is TRBV5-1 and J is TRBJ1-2; perhaps TRBD1 as D (5 bases). Germline-derived CDR1 and CDR2 are SGHRS and YFSETQ. The CDR3 contains 15 residues. V dropped 2 bases and J dropped 5 bases, with 16 bases sitting between them. CDR3 nucleotide sequence: TGCGCCAGCAGCTTTATCGGCCTTGGGGCATATGGCTACACCTTC. Translating it yields CASSFIGLGAYGYTF.

The rearrangement links TRBV16 to TRBJ1-2, with 9 bases that match TRBD1. Trimming cost V 0 bases and J 0 bases; bases outside gene matches: 2. CDR1 and CDR2 (germline): KGHSY, FQNENV. The CDR3 totals 16 residues. The chain's CDR3 is CASSQSRTGANYGYTF. CDR3 coding DNA: TGTGCCAGCAGCCAATCACGGACAGGGGCTAACTATGGCTACACCTTC.

Here the CDR3 reads CASSYGNRADIQYF. For the CDR3, the DNA is TGTGCCAGCAGTTACGGGAACAGGGCGGACATTCAGTACTTC. V is TRBV6-5 and J is TRBJ2-4; tentative D call: TRBD1 (6 bases). This CDR3 is built from 14 residues. The V and J ends lost 2 bases and 8 bases respectively, with 13 bases between them. Germline CDR1 MNHEY, CDR2 SVGAGI.

The chain couples TRBV7-6 to TRBJ1-1; TRBD1 matches at 10 bases. Unmatched junction bases numbered 3, after V lost 5 bases and J lost 3 bases. Germline CDR1 and CDR2: SGHVS and FNYEAQ. This CDR3 region has 14 residues. The DNA for the CDR3 is TGTGCCAGCAGCCCGGGACAGGGGCACACTGAAGCTTTCTTT. Its translation: CASSPGQGHTEAFF.

The V gene is TRBV6-5, the J gene TRBJ1-2; possible D gene TRBD1, 6 bases. V shed 6 bases and J shed 1 base, with 12 bases lying between them. The CDR3 totals 14 residues. Germline CDR1 and CDR2: MNHEY and SVGAGI. Here the CDR3 DNA reads TGTGCCAGCAGGGGGGGCCCTGATAACTATGGCTACACCTTC. Amino acid sequence: CASRGGPDNYGYTF.

The chain has TRBV5-6 and TRBJ1-1, with D unclear. Trimming took 1 base from V and 6 from J, leaving 7 bases between them. The CDR3 is 12 amino acids. Germline V gene lookup returns CDR1 SGHDT and CDR2 YYEEEE. The CDR3, as DNA: TGTGCCAGCAGCTTGAACGGCCCTGAAGCTTTCTTT. It yields the protein CASSLNGPEAFF. The complete variable domain, with remaining parts taken from reference TRBV5-6 and TRBJ1-1, reads DAGVTQSPTHLIKTRGQQVTLRCSPKSGHDTVSWYQQALGQGPQFIFQYYEEEERQRGNFPDRFSGHQFPNYSSELNVNALLLGDSALYLCASSLNGPEAFFGQGTRLTVV.

The chain uses TRBV7-9 and TRBJ2-7; D remains ambiguous. V was cut by 5 bases and J by 0 bases, with 14 bases left in between. Germline V gives CDR1 SEHNR, CDR2 FQNEAQ (reference sequence). The CDR3 sequence is 15 residues long. The CDR3 loop is CASSNGGSGSYEQYF. CDR3 bases: TGTGCCAGCAGCAATGGTGGTTCGGGCTCCTACGAGCAGTACTTC.

This clone was counted between two and nine times. The CDR3 DNA reads as TGTGCCAGCAGCTTAGAACCCAGGGGGGACTATGGCTACACCTTC. It yields the protein CASSLEPRGDYGYTF. The V call is TRBV7-9, the J call TRBJ1-2; TRBD1 aligns across 7 bases. Germline CDR1 is SEHNR and CDR2 is FQNEAQ (reference sequence). The length of the CDR3 is 15 residues. J gave up 3 bases and V 1 base, and 5 bases lay outside the gene matches.

The CDR3 DNA reads TGTGCCAGCAGCCTGAGACAGGGCCAAGAGACCCAGTACTTC. This codes for CASSLRQGQETQYF. This chain uses TRBV13 with TRBJ2-5; TRBD1 agrees at 7 bases. V lost 5 bases to trimming and J lost 1 base; unmatched junction nucleotides: 4. The length of the CDR3 is 14 residues. Germline CDR1 reads PRHDT; CDR2 reads FYEKMQ (reference sequence).

V and J are TRBV9 and TRBJ1-5, with 7 nucleotides matching TRBD1. Germline CDR1 and CDR2: SGDLS and YYNGEE. Losses at the gene ends were 0 bases for V and 2 bases for J; bases not matched to a gene: 5. The CDR3 runs to 16 residues. CDR3 DNA sequence: TGTGCCAGCAGCGTAGGGGGAGACAGGGGCAATCAGCCCCAGCATTTT. This translates into CASSVGGDRGNQPQHF.

The chain carries TRBV6-6 and TRBJ2-1, with 10 bases aligning to TRBD2. CDR1 and CDR2 (germline): MNHNY, SVGAGI (reference sequence). The CDR3 is made up of 14 amino acids. J lost 7 bases, V lost 6 bases, and 6 bases had no gene match. This CDR3 is CASSERGGYNEQFF. In nucleotides, the CDR3 is TGTGCCAGCAGCGAGCGGGGGGGGTATAATGAGCAGTTCTTC.

The chain joins TRBV28 to TRBJ2-7; 8 nucleotides agree with TRBD1. The V gene's germline CDR1 is MDHEN and CDR2 SYDVKM. This CDR3 contains 14 residues. The junction had 5 bases not matched to a gene; V was cut back by 4 bases and J by 3 bases. The CDR3: CASSSLGQGYEQYF. CDR3 nucleotides: TGTGCCAGCAGTTCTCTTGGACAGGGCTACGAGCAGTACTTC.

This clone was seen a handful of times. The chain couples TRBV29-1 to TRBJ2-1, with D tentatively TRBD2 (5 bases). Trimming stripped 5 bases from V and 10 bases from J, with 24 bases between. The CDR3 consists of 15 residues. Germline assignment: CDR1 SQVTM and CDR2 ANQGSEA. CDR3 sequence reads: CSVRRSRAGSREQFF. CDR3 nucleotide sequence: TGCAGCGTTCGTAGATCGAGGGCCGGCTCACGCGAGCAGTTCTTC.

This clone has just a few counts. This chain connects TRBV7-9 to TRBJ2-7; D uncertain. Trimming shortened V by 1 base and J by 0 bases, and 7 bases separated the two germline ends. Per the germline V gene, CDR1 is SEHNR and CDR2 is FQNEAQ (reference sequence). The CDR3 spans 14 residues. The CDR3 DNA is TGTGCCAGCAGCTTAGTCCGAAGCTCCTACGAGCAGTACTTC. It translates to CASSLVRSSYEQYF.

The chain links TRBV5-6 to TRBJ2-7; D gene uncertain. V lost 6 bases and J lost 6, with 22 bases in between. CDR3 length: 15 residues. Germline V gene lookup returns CDR1 SGHDT and CDR2 YYEEEE. DNA for the CDR3: TGTGCCAGCACCTCGACATCCCTAATCAATCCCGAGCAGTACTTC. Its translation: CASTSTSLINPEQYF.

V usage is TRBV11-1 and J usage is TRBJ2-7; 7 nucleotides match TRBD1. Per germline, CDR1 SGHAT and CDR2 FQDESV (reference sequence). The CDR3 runs to 15 residues. Trimming cost V 5 bases and J 0 bases; bases outside gene matches: 7. DNA of the CDR3: TGTGCCAGCAGCGACAGGGCCCTTCCCTCCTACGAGCAGTACTTC. It translates to CASSDRALPSYEQYF.

The gene calls are TRBV6-5 and TRBJ2-7; D could derive from TRBD1 or TRBD2 (5 bases each). The V gene's germline CDR1 is MNHEY and CDR2 SVGAGI. This CDR3 has 14 amino acids. Between the trimmed V and J ends, which lost 5 bases and 3 bases, there was a span of 14 bases. The CDR3 coding sequence is TGTGCCAGCAGTGAAGACGGGACCCTCTACGAGCAGTACTTC. Protein: CASSEDGTLYEQYF.

The chain couples TRBV2 to TRBJ2-7; 8 bases are shared with TRBD1. The CDR3 runs 12 residues. V lost 10 bases, J lost 4 bases, and 6 bases stayed unmatched. The germline V gene has CDR1 SNHLY and CDR2 FYNNEI. CDR3 loop: CAMRDRSYEQYF. CDR3 DNA sequence: TGTGCCATGAGGGACAGGTCGTACGAGCAGTACTTC.

V usage is TRBV10-1 and J usage is TRBJ1-1, with a tentative D call TRBD1 (6 bases). Trimming removed 1 base at V and 13 bases at J, with 19 bases between. There are 14 residues in the CDR3. Germline V gene sequence: CDR1 WNHNN, CDR2 SYGVQD (reference sequence). CDR3 sequence reads: CASSEWGIQKGDFF. The CDR3 bases are TGCGCCAGCAGTGAGTGGGGAATACAAAAGGGGGATTTCTTT.

This clone was seen a single time. The rearrangement joins TRBV29-1 to TRBJ1-1, with TRBD1 matching 11 bases. The junction had 4 bases not matched to a gene; V was cut back by 6 bases and J by 4 bases. Looked up from germline, CDR1 is SQVTM and CDR2 is ANQGSEA. The CDR3 contains 13 residues. This CDR3 reads CSVRTGGITEAFF. For the CDR3, the DNA is TGCAGCGTACGGACAGGGGGCATCACTGAAGCTTTCTTT.

The CDR3 DNA reads TGTGCCAGCAGTGTAGGGGCAAACAATGAGCAGTTCTTC. Its translation is CASSVGANNEQFF. The chain employs TRBV27 and TRBJ2-1, with a weak D call TRBD1 (5 bases). The CDR3 is 13 amino acids. Trimming pared 5 bases from V and 5 bases from J, leaving 10 bases between. CDR1 and CDR2 from the germline V gene are MNHEY and SMNVEV (reference sequence).

This chain connects TRBV10-2 to TRBJ1-2; 7 nucleotides match TRBD1. The CDR3 has 15 residues. Germline V gives CDR1 WSHSY, CDR2 SAAADI. V shed 3 bases, J shed 1 base, and the junction held 5 bases outside the gene matches. CDR3 in amino acids: CASSDGGQVNYGYTF. The CDR3 nucleotides read TGCGCCAGCAGTGATGGTGGACAGGTTAACTATGGCTACACCTTC.

V gene TRBV6-6 combines with J gene TRBJ1-1; D gene ambiguous. Germline V gene data show CDR1 as MNHNY and CDR2 as SVGAGI (reference sequence). The CDR3 has 15 residues. V was pared by 6 bases and J by 4 bases, with 18 bases between. The CDR3 region is CASRIPGLKGTEAFF. In nucleotides, the CDR3 is TGTGCCAGCAGGATACCGGGCCTAAAGGGCACTGAAGCTTTCTTT.

This chain joins TRBV5-4 and TRBJ1-4; D unclear. CDR3 length equals 14 residues. Germline V gene sequence: CDR1 SGHNT, CDR2 YYREEE (reference sequence). V was trimmed by 7 bases and J by 3 bases, leaving 13 bases between them. CDR3 sequence reads: CASRGTSSNEKLFF. The CDR3 nucleotides are TGTGCCAGCCGCGGAACAAGTTCTAATGAAAAACTGTTTTTT.

Only a few counts were recorded for this clone. V is TRBV6-1 and J is TRBJ1-6; TRBD1 matches 7 bases. Per germline, CDR1 MNHNS and CDR2 SASEGT. Trimming removed 6 bases from V and 5 bases from J; junction bases left unmatched: 4. The CDR3 loop spans 14 amino acids. CDR3: CASSTTGDNSPLHF. Here the CDR3 DNA reads TGTGCCAGCAGCACTACAGGGGATAATTCACCCCTCCACTTT.

V usage is TRBV10-2 and J usage is TRBJ2-7; 7 bases match TRBD1. The CDR3 has 11 amino acids. J gave up 4 bases and V 10 bases, and 4 bases lay outside the gene matches. Germline values: CDR1 WSHSY, CDR2 SAAADI. The CDR3 nucleotides are TGCGCCACTTTACAGGGGTACGAGCAGTACTTC. As protein: CATLQGYEQYF.

This clone was found once. The rearrangement uses TRBV27 and TRBJ1-3; no clear D gene. The V gene's germline CDR1 is MNHEY and CDR2 SMNVEV (reference sequence). The CDR3 has 14 amino acids. Between the trimmed V and J ends, which lost 3 bases and 0 bases, there was a span of 6 bases. The CDR3 nucleotides are TGTGCCAGCAGTTTGGGTTACTCTGGAAACACCATATATTTT. This gives the protein CASSLGYSGNTIYF.

The J gene is TRBJ1-5, the V gene TRBV10-3; 9 bases fit TRBD1. Germline V gene data show CDR1 as ENHRY and CDR2 as SYGVKD. The CDR3 is 16 amino acids. V was clipped by 4 bases and J by 7 bases; unmatched bases: 11. The CDR3 nucleotides read TGTGCCATCAGTGCGGGTCCGGGACAGGGTGGACAGCCCCAGCATTTT. It specifies CAISAGPGQGGQPQHF.